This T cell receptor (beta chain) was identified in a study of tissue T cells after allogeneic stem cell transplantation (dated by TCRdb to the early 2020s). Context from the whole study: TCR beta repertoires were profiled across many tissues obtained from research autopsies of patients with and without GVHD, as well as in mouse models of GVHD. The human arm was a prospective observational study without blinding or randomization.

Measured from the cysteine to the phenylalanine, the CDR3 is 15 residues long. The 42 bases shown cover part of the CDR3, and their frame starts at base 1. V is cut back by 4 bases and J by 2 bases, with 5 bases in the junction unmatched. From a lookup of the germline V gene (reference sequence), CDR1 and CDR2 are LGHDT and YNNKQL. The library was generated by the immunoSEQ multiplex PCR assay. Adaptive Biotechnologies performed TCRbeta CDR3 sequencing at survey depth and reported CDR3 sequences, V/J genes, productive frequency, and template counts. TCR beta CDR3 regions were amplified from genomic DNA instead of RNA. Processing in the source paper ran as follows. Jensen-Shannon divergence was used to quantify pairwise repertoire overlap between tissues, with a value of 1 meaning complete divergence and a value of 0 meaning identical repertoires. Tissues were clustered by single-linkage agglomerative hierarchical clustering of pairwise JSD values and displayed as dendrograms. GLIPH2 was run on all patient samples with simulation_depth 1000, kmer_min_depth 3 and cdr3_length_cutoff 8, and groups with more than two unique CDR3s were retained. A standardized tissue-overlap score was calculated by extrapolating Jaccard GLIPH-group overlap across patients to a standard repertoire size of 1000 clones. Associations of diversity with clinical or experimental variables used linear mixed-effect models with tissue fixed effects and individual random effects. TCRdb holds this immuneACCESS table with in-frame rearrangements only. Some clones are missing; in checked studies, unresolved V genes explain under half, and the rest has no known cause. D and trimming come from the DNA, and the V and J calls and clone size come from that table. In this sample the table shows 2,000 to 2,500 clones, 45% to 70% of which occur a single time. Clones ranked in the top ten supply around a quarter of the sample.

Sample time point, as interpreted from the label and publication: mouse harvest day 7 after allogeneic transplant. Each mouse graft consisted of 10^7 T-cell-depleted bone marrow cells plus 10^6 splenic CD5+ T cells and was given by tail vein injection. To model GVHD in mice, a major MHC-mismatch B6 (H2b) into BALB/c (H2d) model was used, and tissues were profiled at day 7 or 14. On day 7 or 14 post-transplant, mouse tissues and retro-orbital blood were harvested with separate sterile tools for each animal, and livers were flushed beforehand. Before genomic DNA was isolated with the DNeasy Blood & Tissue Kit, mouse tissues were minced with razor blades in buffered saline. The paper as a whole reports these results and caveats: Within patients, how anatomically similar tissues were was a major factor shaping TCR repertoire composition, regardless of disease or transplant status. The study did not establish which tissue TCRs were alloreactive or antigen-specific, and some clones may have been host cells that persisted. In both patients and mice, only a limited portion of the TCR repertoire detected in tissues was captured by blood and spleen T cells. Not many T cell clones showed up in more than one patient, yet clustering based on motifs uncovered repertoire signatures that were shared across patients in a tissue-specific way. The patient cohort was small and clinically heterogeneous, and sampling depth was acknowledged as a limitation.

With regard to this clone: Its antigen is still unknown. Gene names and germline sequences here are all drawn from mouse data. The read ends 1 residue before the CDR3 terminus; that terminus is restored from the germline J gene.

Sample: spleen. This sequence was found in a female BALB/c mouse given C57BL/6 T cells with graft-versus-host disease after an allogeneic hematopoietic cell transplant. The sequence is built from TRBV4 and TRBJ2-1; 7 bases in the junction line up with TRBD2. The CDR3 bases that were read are TGTGCCAGCAGCTCTCCTCTGGGGGACTATGCTGAGCAGTTC. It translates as CASSSPLGDYAEQF. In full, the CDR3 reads CASSSPLGDYAEQFF.